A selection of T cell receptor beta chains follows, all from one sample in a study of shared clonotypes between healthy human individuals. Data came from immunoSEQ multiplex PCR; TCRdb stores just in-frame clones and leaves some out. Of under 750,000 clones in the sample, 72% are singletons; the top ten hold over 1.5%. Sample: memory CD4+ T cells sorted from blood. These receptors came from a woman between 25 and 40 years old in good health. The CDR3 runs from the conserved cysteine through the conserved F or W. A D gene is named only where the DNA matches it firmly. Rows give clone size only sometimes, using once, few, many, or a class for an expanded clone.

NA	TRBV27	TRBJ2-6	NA	CASSAPGGANVLTF	TGTGCCAGCAGTGCCCCGGGTGGGGCCAACGTCCTGACTTTC
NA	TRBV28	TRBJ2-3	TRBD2	CASSLAGGGDTQYF	TGTGCCAGCAGTTTGGCGGGGGGGGGAGATACGCAGTATTTT
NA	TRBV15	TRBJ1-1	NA	CAISSWTNTEAFF	TGTGCCATCAGTTCCTGGACGAACACTGAAGCTTTCTTT
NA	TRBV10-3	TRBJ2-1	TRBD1	CAISDRDSVNEQFF	TGTGCCATCTCCGACCGGGACAGCGTCAATGAGCAGTTCTTC
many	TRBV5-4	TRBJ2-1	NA	CASSLASEPYNEQFF	TGTGCCAGCAGCTTGGCTAGCGAACCCTACAATGAGCAGTTCTTC
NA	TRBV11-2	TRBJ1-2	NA	CASSSQQGFGYTF	TGTGCCAGCAGCTCCCAACAGGGATTTGGCTACACCTTC
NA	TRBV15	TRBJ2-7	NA	CATSRAETGNYEQYF	TGTGCCACCAGCAGAGCTGAAACAGGGAACTACGAGCAGTACTTC
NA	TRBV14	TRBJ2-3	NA	CAYTDTQYF	TGTGCTTACACAGATACGCAGTATTTT
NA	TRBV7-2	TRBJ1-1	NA	CASSWGGGNTEAFF	TGTGCCAGCAGCTGGGGGGGTGGGAACACTGAAGCTTTCTTT
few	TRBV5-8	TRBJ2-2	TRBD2	CASSSGLADTGELFF	TGTGCCAGCAGCTCGGGACTAGCTGACACCGGGGAGCTGTTTTTT
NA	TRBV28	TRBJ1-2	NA	CASSTSGTDMYGYTF	TGTGCCAGCAGTACCTCCGGGACGGACATGTATGGCTACACCTTC
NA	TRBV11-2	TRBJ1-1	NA	CASSPYGAAEAFF	TGTGCCAGCAGCCCATACGGGGCAGCTGAAGCTTTCTTT
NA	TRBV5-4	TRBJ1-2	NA	CASSSWTGYGYTF	TGTGCCAGCAGCTCCTGGACCGGCTATGGCTACACCTTC
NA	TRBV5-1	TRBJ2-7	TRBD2	CASSPPGTSVSYEQYF	TGCGCCAGCAGCCCTCCCGGGACTAGCGTCTCCTACGAGCAGTACTTC
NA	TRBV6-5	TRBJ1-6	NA	CASRSSYNSPLHF	TGTGCCAGCCGCTCATCCTATAATTCACCCCTCCACTTT
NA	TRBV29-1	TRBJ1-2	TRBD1	CSVSTPGGAHGYTF	TGCAGCGTTTCTACCCCAGGGGGCGCCCACGGCTACACCTTC
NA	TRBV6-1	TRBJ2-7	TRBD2	CASSGASGAYEQYF	TGTGCCAGCAGTGGGGCTAGCGGGGCCTACGAGCAGTACTTC
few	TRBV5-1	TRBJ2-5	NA	CASSLLLADQETQYF	TGCGCCAGCAGCTTGCTCCTAGCAGACCAAGAGACCCAGTACTTC
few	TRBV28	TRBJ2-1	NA	CASSLPPPSDPFF	TGTGCCAGCAGTTTACCCCCCCCTAGTGATCCGTTCTTC
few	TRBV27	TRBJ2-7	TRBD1	CASSLSRTGFNEQYF	TGTGCCAGCAGTTTATCACGGACAGGGTTCAACGAGCAGTACTTC
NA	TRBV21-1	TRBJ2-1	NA	CASSKRTSGRAILCNEQFF	TGTGCCAGCAGCAAACGGACGAGCGGGAGGGCCATCCTATGCAATGAGCAGTTCTTC
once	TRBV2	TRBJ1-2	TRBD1	CASRGTGGGYGYTF	TGTGCCAGCAGGGGGACAGGGGGAGGCTATGGCTACACCTTC
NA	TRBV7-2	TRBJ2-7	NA	CASSPGGLVSEQYF	TGTGCCAGCAGCCCCGGAGGTCTAGTCTCCGAGCAGTACTTC
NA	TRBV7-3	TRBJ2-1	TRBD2	CASSLLQGDASGSSYNEQFF	TGTGCCAGCAGCTTACTCCAGGGAGACGCTAGCGGGAGTTCGTACAATGAGCAGTTCTTC
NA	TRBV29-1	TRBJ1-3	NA	CSVGLQGISSSGNTIYF	TGCAGCGTTGGGTTGCAGGGAATTTCCAGCTCTGGAAACACCATATATTTT
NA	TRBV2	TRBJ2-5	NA	CASGYFETQYF	TGTGCCAGCGGGTATTTTGAGACCCAGTACTTC
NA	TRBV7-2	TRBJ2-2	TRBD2	CASSLRAGGANTGELFF	TGTGCCAGCAGCTTAAGAGCGGGAGGTGCGAACACCGGGGAGCTGTTTTTT
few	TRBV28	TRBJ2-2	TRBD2	CASSPRAAGAGYTGELFF	TGTGCCAGCAGCCCCCGCGCCGCCGGAGCGGGGTACACCGGGGAGCTGTTTTTT
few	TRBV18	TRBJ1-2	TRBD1	CASSVTGAENYGYTF	TGTGCCAGCTCAGTCACAGGGGCCGAGAACTATGGCTACACCTTC
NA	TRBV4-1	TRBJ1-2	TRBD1	CASSQVVRRLGTDYGYTF	TGCGCCAGCAGCCAAGTTGTACGTCGGTTAGGGACAGACTATGGCTACACCTTC
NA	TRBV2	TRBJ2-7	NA	CASSGTYEQYF	TGTGCCAGCAGTGGGACCTACGAGCAGTACTTC
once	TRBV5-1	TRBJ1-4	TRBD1	CASTISGTENEKLFF	TGCGCCAGCACTATTTCAGGGACAGAGAATGAAAAACTGTTTTTT
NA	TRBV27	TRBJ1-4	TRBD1	CASSLNRDREDEKLFF	TGTGCCAGCAGTTTAAATCGGGACAGGGAGGATGAAAAACTGTTTTTT
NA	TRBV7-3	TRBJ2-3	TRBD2	CASSSNQAGSDTQYF	TGTGCCAGCAGCTCCAACCAAGCGGGGTCAGATACGCAGTATTTT
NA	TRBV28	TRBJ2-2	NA	CATHETGELFF	TGTGCCACCCACGAAACCGGGGAGCTGTTTTTT
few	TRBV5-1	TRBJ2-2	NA	CASSLAVGNTGELFF	TGCGCCAGCAGCTTGGCCGTAGGGAACACCGGGGAGCTGTTTTTT
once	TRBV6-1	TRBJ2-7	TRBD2	CASSNGLAGFDEQYF	TGTGCCAGCAGTAACGGACTAGCGGGGTTCGACGAGCAGTACTTC
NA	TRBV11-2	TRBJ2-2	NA	CASSNRLSTGELFF	TGTGCCAGCAGCAACCGATTGAGCACCGGGGAGCTGTTTTTT
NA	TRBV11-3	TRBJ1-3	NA	CASSGLGNTIYF	TGTGCCAGCTCAGGGCTTGGAAACACCATATATTTT
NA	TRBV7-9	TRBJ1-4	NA	CASSSSTGTNEKLFF	TGTGCCAGCAGCTCATCGACAGGAACTAATGAAAAACTGTTTTTT
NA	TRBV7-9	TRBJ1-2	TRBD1	CASSPGTEAYGYTF	TGTGCCAGCAGCCCCGGGACAGAGGCCTATGGCTACACCTTC
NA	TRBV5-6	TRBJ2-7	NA	CASSQYRDPSYEQYF	TGTGCCAGCAGCCAGTACCGGGACCCTTCCTACGAGCAGTACTTC
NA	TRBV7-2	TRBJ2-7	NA	CASSPNRQSYEQYF	TGTGCCAGCAGCCCGAACAGACAGTCCTACGAGCAGTACTTC
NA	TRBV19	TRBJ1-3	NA	CASSLLTEGNTIYF	TGTGCCAGTAGTCTCCTGACGGAGGGAAACACCATATATTTT
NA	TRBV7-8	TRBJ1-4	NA	CASSPGSAGEKLFF	TGTGCCAGCAGCCCAGGGTCAGCCGGTGAAAAACTGTTTTTT
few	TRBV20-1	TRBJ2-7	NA	CSQARTGEQYF	TGCAGTCAAGCCCGGACCGGAGAGCAGTACTTC
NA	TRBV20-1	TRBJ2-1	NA	CSAEALYEQFF	TGCAGTGCGGAAGCTCTTTATGAGCAGTTCTTC